The 27 T cell receptor beta chains below all came from one sample that was sequenced in a study of CD8 T cells in Susac syndrome. With random hexamers, roughly 0.45 to 1 ug RNA was reverse transcribed. TCRdb reprocessed the immunoSEQ multiplex PCR reads with MiXCR, giving one entry per CDR3 protein. The sample yields 130,000 or so distinct CDR3 sequences, 75% to 90% seen once. The sequencing sample was made of CD8+ T cells from PBMCs. All receptors come from a human donor with multiple sclerosis.

The chain carries TRBV4-1 and TRBJ1-2, with a tentative D call TRBD1 (6 bases). Germline lookup yields CDR1 MGHRA and CDR2 YSYEKL. The V end was cut by 2 bases, the J end by 1 base, with 29 bases between. The CDR3 contains 21 residues. CDR3 region: CASSQKGLNTGTNENNYGYTF. In nucleotides, the CDR3 is TGCGCCAGCAGCCAAAAGGGGCTAAACACCGGGACAAACGAAAATAACTATGGCTACACCTTC.

Points on this clonotype: The junction departs from germline at one end; a sequencing error may be responsible. The V gene is TRBV6-1, the J gene TRBJ2-1, with no clear D. The CDR3 is 13 amino acids. Germline V lookup: CDR1 MNHNS, CDR2 SASEGT. CDR3 nucleotide sequence: TGTGCCAGCCGTGAACGATCCTACAATGAGCAGTTCTTC. It yields the protein CASRERSYNEQFF.

The rearrangement joins TRBV23-1 to TRBJ1-2; D possibly corresponds to TRBD1 (5 bases). TRBV23-1 falls under the ORF class, with uncertain function. V was pared by 4 bases and J by 5 bases, with 20 bases between. The CDR3 sequence is 16 residues long. The chain's CDR3 is CASSPPRAPVGYGYTF. The CDR3 region has the DNA TGCGCCAGCAGTCCCCCCAGGGCTCCGGTAGGATATGGCTACACCTTC.

The rearrangement uses TRBV28 and TRBJ2-3; the D is unclear. The CDR3 has 13 amino acids. Germline CDR1 is MDHEN and CDR2 is SYDVKM. Between the trimmed V and J ends, which lost 5 bases and 4 bases, there was a span of 10 bases. The CDR3 DNA reads TGTGCCAGCAGTCCCCACTCCTCAGATACGCAGTATTTT. Amino acids: CASSPHSSDTQYF.

The chain links TRBV28 to TRBJ1-2; no definite D call. There are 13 residues in the CDR3. Trimming removed 5 bases at V and 3 bases at J, with 10 bases between. Germline assignment: CDR1 MDHEN and CDR2 SYDVKM. The CDR3 nucleotides are TGTGCCAGCAGTGGGCAGTCTTACTATGGCTACACCTTC. It is translated as CASSGQSYYGYTF.

The chain is built from TRBV7-8 and TRBJ2-1; the D call may be TRBD1 or TRBD2 (5 bases each). With 0 bases removed from V and 7 bases from J, the gap between germline ends came to 10 bases. The CDR3 extends over 14 amino acids. Germline V gene lookup returns CDR1 SGHVS and CDR2 FQNEAQ. As DNA, the CDR3 is TGTGCCAGCAGCTTAGCCTACGGGGCGAATGAGCAGTTCTTC. Amino acid sequence: CASSLAYGANEQFF.

Only a few counts were recorded for this clonotype. V usage is TRBV6-5 and J usage is TRBJ2-5; TRBD1 matches at 10 bases. The CDR3 spans 15 residues. V trimming: 5 bases; J trimming: 5 bases; junction bases outside the gene matches: 8. Germline CDR1 MNHEY, CDR2 SVGAGI. CDR3 DNA: TGTGCCAGCAGTACCGACAGGGGGCGGTCGGAGACCCAGTACTTC. Translation: CASSTDRGRSETQYF.

This chain uses TRBV27 with TRBJ2-1; 13 nucleotides line up with TRBD2. Germline V CDR1 and CDR2: MNHEY, SMNVEV (reference sequence). The CDR3 contains 14 residues. Trimming removed 6 bases from V and 9 bases from J; junction bases left unmatched: 5. Here the CDR3 DNA reads TGTGCCAGCAGACTAGCGGGGGGGCCCGGTGAGCAGTTCTTC. Translation gives CASRLAGGPGEQFF.

V gene TRBV28 combines with J gene TRBJ2-7, with D perhaps TRBD1 or TRBD2 (5 bases each). Trimming took off 3 bases at V and 2 bases at J, with 8 bases between the two ends. This CDR3 spans 13 amino acids. Germline values: CDR1 MDHEN, CDR2 SYDVKM. CDR3 residues: CASSLRDPYEQYF. The CDR3 nucleotides are TGTGCCAGCAGTTTGAGGGACCCCTACGAGCAGTACTTC.

The sample holds one count of this clonotype. V gene TRBV30 combines with J gene TRBJ2-1; a weak D match, TRBD2 (6 bases). The CDR3 length is 15 residues. Germline CDR1 is GTSNPN and CDR2 is SVGIG (reference sequence). Trimming pared 3 bases from V and 3 bases from J, leaving 15 bases between. This chain's CDR3 is CAWSHAGTYYNEQFF. The DNA of the CDR3 is TGTGCCTGGAGCCATGCCGGGACTTACTACAATGAGCAGTTCTTC.

The rearrangement joins TRBV27 to TRBJ2-2, with D possibly being TRBD1 (6 bases). The CDR3 spans 16 residues. CDR1 MNHEY and CDR2 SMNVEV come from the germline V gene (reference sequence). With 2 bases removed from V and 5 bases from J, the gap between germline ends came to 15 bases. DNA of the CDR3: TGTGCCAGCAGTTTAACTGTGGGGGCCAAGACCGGGGAGCTGTTTTTT. It is translated as CASSLTVGAKTGELFF.

The count of this clonotype is one. The genes are TRBV28 and TRBJ2-3; D uncertain. CDR3 length: 10 residues. V lost 3 bases and J lost 8, with 3 bases in between. The germline V gene has CDR1 MDHEN and CDR2 SYDVKM. The CDR3 loop reads CASSLVTQYF. Here the CDR3 DNA reads TGTGCCAGCAGTTTGGTTACGCAGTATTTT.

The chain links TRBV4-1 to TRBJ2-7; D gene uncertain. Deletions cut 3 bases from V and 5 bases from J, with 11 bases between. Germline CDR1 is MGHRA and CDR2 is YSYEKL. This CDR3 contains 13 residues. The CDR3 region is CASSQEGVDEQYF. CDR3 in DNA: TGCGCCAGCAGCCAGGAAGGTGTCGACGAGCAGTACTTC.

The chain employs TRBV29-1 and TRBJ1-2, with D possibly matching TRBD1 (5 bases). Germline CDR1 SQVTM, CDR2 ANQGSEA. The V and J ends lost 4 bases and 2 bases respectively, with 8 bases between them. The CDR3 is 12 amino acids. The CDR3 region has the DNA TGCAGCGTTGTCTGGGGGAACTATGGCTACACCTTC. It specifies CSVVWGNYGYTF.

The chain couples TRBV12-3 or TRBV12-4 to TRBJ2-3; TRBD2 agrees at 8 bases. The CDR3 extends over 15 amino acids. Unmatched junction bases numbered 12, after V lost 7 bases and J lost 6 bases. CDR3 amino acids: CASNEKAGVPDTQYF. The CDR3 bases are TGTGCCAGCAACGAGAAAGCGGGAGTCCCGGATACGCAGTATTTT.

The V call is TRBV12-3 or TRBV12-4, the J call TRBJ2-6, with TRBD1 as a possible D gene (5 bases). CDR3 length: 16 residues. The germline V and J ends were trimmed by 7 bases and 0 bases, with 13 bases remaining between them. In nucleotides, the CDR3 is TGTGCCAGCACCCTTAGGGGTGTCTCTGGGGCCAACGTCCTGACTTTC. This translates into CASTLRGVSGANVLTF.

The V call is TRBV6-5, the J call TRBJ1-2; unclear D gene. The V gene lost 6 bases and the J gene lost 8 bases, with 16 bases spanning the gap. There are 13 residues in the CDR3. Germline V gene lookup returns CDR1 MNHEY and CDR2 SVGAGI. Here the CDR3 DNA reads TGTGCCAGCAGCTGGGCCACCAGAACGGGCTACACCTTC. Amino acid sequence: CASSWATRTGYTF.

This chain joins TRBV11-2 and TRBJ1-1, with a tentative D call TRBD1 (5 bases). Germline loops: CDR1 SGHAT, CDR2 FQNNGV. The V end was cut by 3 bases, the J end by 1 base, with 6 bases between. The CDR3 is 13 amino acids. CDR3 residues: CASSFGTNTEAFF. The CDR3 nucleotides are TGTGCCAGCAGCTTTGGGACGAACACTGAAGCTTTCTTT.

J is TRBJ2-3 and V is TRBV30; perhaps TRBD2 as D (5 bases). Germline-derived CDR1 and CDR2 are GTSNPN and SVGIG (reference sequence). The CDR3 extends over 13 amino acids. Between the trimmed V and J ends, which lost 0 bases and 4 bases, there was a span of 8 bases. CDR3 DNA sequence: TGTGCCTGGAGTGTACTAGGCGCAGATACGCAGTATTTT. Residues: CAWSVLGADTQYF.

V gene TRBV6-5 combines with J gene TRBJ1-2; 7 nucleotides line up with TRBD1. With 0 bases clipped from V and 7 bases from J, the junction kept 5 bases outside the gene matches. The length of the CDR3 is 14 residues. Germline assignment: CDR1 MNHEY and CDR2 SVGAGI. The CDR3, as DNA: TGTGCCAGCAGTTACTCGCCAGGGGGGGCTGGCTACACCTTC. As protein: CASSYSPGGAGYTF.

This chain links TRBV5-1 with TRBJ2-5; TRBD1 matches 7 bases. Germline loops: CDR1 SGHRS, CDR2 YFSETQ. The CDR3 extends over 15 amino acids. V shed 1 base, J shed 1 base, and the junction held 4 bases outside the gene matches. In DNA form, the CDR3 reads TGCGCCAGCAGCTTGCTGGGGACAGCCCAAGAGACCCAGTACTTC. Its translation is CASSLLGTAQETQYF.

The gene calls are TRBV4-1 and TRBJ2-2; D is uncertain. Trimming removed 0 bases at V and 8 bases at J, with 13 bases between. The CDR3 loop spans 15 amino acids. The germline V gene encodes CDR1 MGHRA and CDR2 YSYEKL. The CDR3 reads CASSQDSKGVGELFF. CDR3 in DNA: TGCGCCAGCAGCCAAGACTCGAAAGGTGTTGGGGAGCTGTTTTTT.

J is TRBJ1-1 and V is TRBV7-9; D remains unclear. V was cut by 5 bases and J by 3 bases, with 16 bases left in between. Per germline, CDR1 SEHNR and CDR2 FQNEAQ (reference sequence). The CDR3 runs to 15 residues. The CDR3 region has the DNA TGTGCCAGCAGCAGTCCCCGGGGTCGGGACACTGAAGCTTTCTTT. It yields the protein CASSSPRGRDTEAFF.

The chain combines TRBV27 with TRBJ2-7, with 7 bases aligning to TRBD1. Trimming cost V 8 bases and J 2 bases; bases outside gene matches: 3. Germline values: CDR1 MNHEY, CDR2 SMNVEV (reference sequence). CDR3 length: 12 amino acids. The CDR3 region has the DNA TGTGCCAGCGGTACAGGGGCCTACGAGCAGTACTTC. Amino acid sequence: CASGTGAYEQYF.

On this clonotype: A junction end diverges from the germline sequence, so it may reflect a read error. The rearrangement links TRBV6-6 to TRBJ1-5; unclear D gene. CDR3 length equals 15 residues. Germline values: CDR1 MNHNY, CDR2 SVGAGI (reference sequence). For the CDR3, the DNA is TGTGCCGGCAGTTTAGACGAGGATAGCAATCAGCCCCAGCATTTT. Amino acid sequence: CAGSLDEDSNQPQHF.

The genes are TRBV16 and TRBJ1-2; D remains unclear. Germline lookup yields CDR1 KGHSY and CDR2 FQNENV. V shed 4 bases and J shed 0 bases, with 12 bases lying between them. The CDR3 is made up of 15 amino acids. The CDR3 nucleotides are TGTGCCAGCAGCCCGACGGCCCCAACTAACTATGGCTACACCTTC. Residues: CASSPTAPTNYGYTF.

The chain uses TRBV4-2 and TRBJ1-4; D remains ambiguous. Per the germline V gene, CDR1 is LGHNA and CDR2 is YNFKEQ. The CDR3 runs 11 residues. V was pared by 5 bases and J by 6 bases, with 4 bases between. CDR3: CASSNDEKLFF. The CDR3 coding sequence is TGTGCCAGCAGCAACGATGAAAAACTGTTTTTT.